Listed here are 8 T cell receptor beta chains from one sample, sequenced in a study of beta chain features in type 1 diabetes. Isolated RNA was reverse transcribed in full, so expressed TCRB transcripts were sequenced. The data were produced by immunoSEQ multiplex PCR, yet TCRdb's version contains in-frame clones alone and is incomplete. Among under 900,000 clones listed, under 20% were seen once. The sample was naive CD4+ T cells from blood. These receptors came from a woman younger than 35 in good health.

This clone was seen a few times. The V call is TRBV7-3, the J call TRBJ2-1, with TRBD2 matching over 7 bases. Germline assignment: CDR1 SGHTA and CDR2 FQGTGA. V lost 5 bases and J lost 6; bases outside the gene matches: 10. The CDR3 consists of 15 residues. CDR3 amino acids: CASSHPDASGNEQFF. The CDR3 DNA reads TGTGCCAGCAGCCACCCCGATGCTAGCGGCAATGAGCAGTTCTTC.

This clone has more than one count but fewer than ten. This chain links TRBV4-3 with TRBJ2-3; no reliable D call. The CDR3 is made up of 13 amino acids. Trimming stripped 0 bases from V and 4 bases from J, with 5 bases between. Germline V gene data show CDR1 as LGHNA and CDR2 as YSLEER. CDR3 protein: CASSQETADTQYF. The CDR3 DNA reads TGCGCCAGCAGCCAAGAAACGGCAGATACGCAGTATTTT.

In regard to this clone: This CDR3 is also generated by other DNA sequences in the sample. V gene TRBV7-8 combines with J gene TRBJ2-5; D is unclear. Trimming removed 4 bases at V and 5 bases at J, with 8 bases between. The CDR3 extends over 12 amino acids. Germline lookup yields CDR1 SGHVS and CDR2 FQNEAQ. CDR3: CASSSGRETQYF. The CDR3 DNA sequence: TGTGCCAGCAGCTCCGGACGGGAGACCCAGTACTTC.

This clone was counted between two and nine times. V gene TRBV7-2 combines with J gene TRBJ2-7; 8 bases align to TRBD2. Germline CDR1 and CDR2: SGHTA and FQGNSA. The V segment lost 1 base and the J segment 2 bases; nucleotides outside the gene matches: 4. This CDR3 spans 15 amino acids. For the CDR3, the DNA is TGTGCCAGCAGCTTAGGTTTACTAGCGGCCTACGAGCAGTACTTC. It translates to CASSLGLLAAYEQYF.

This clone occurred a few times. The DNA for the CDR3 is TGCAGCGCCGAAACCGGGACAGGGAGGAATGAGCAGTTCTTC. Translated, it gives CSAETGTGRNEQFF. The chain joins TRBV29-1 to TRBJ2-1; 9 bases fit TRBD1. The junction had 11 bases not matched to a gene; V was cut back by 7 bases and J by 7 bases. The CDR3 sequence is 14 residues long. Germline V CDR1 and CDR2: SQVTM, ANQGSEA.

With regard to this clone: Other DNA sequences within the sample encode an identical CDR3. This sequence joins TRBV18 and TRBJ1-5, with a tentative D call TRBD1 (5 bases). V was cut by 1 base and J by 0 bases, with 10 bases left in between. The CDR3 spans 16 residues. In germline, CDR1 is KGHSH, CDR2 LQKENI. The CDR3 DNA reads as TGTGCCAGCTCACCACAGGGGACGTATAGCAATCAGCCCCAGCATTTT. Protein: CASSPQGTYSNQPQHF.

The chain uses TRBV18 and TRBJ1-2; TRBD1 matches 8 bases. This CDR3 comprises 13 residues. Germline V gives CDR1 KGHSH, CDR2 LQKENI. The ends lost 6 bases at V and 6 bases at J; junction bases unmatched: 6. CDR3 sequence (DNA): TGTGCCAGCTCGAGCGGACAGGGTAATGGCTACACCTTC. As protein: CASSSGQGNGYTF. The complete variable domain, with remaining parts taken from reference TRBV18 and TRBJ1-2, reads NAGVMQNPRHLVRRRGQEARLRCSPMKGHSHVYWYRQLPEEGLKFMVYLQKENIIDESGMPKERFSAEFPKEGPSILRIQQVVRGDSAAYFCASSSGQGNGYTFGSGTRLTVV.

This chain connects TRBV7-3 to TRBJ2-6; 7 positions agree with TRBD1. The ends lost 4 bases at V and 1 base at J; junction bases unmatched: 4. The CDR3 runs 16 residues. The germline V gene encodes CDR1 SGHTA and CDR2 FQGTGA. Written as DNA, the CDR3 is TGTGCCAGCAGCTACGGGACAGCTTCTGGGGCCAACGTCCTGACTTTC. It yields the protein CASSYGTASGANVLTF. Drawing the rest from reference TRBV7-3 and TRBJ2-6, the complete variable domain is GAGVSQTPSNKVTEKGKYVELRCDPISGHTALYWYRQSLGQGPEFLIYFQGTGAADDSGLPNDRFFAVRPEGSVSTLKIQRTERGDSAVYLCASSYGTASGANVLTFGAGSRLTVL.